These T cell receptor beta chains were read from a single sample in a study of identical twins. MiXCR, run by TCRdb on the 5' RACE reads, gives a single entry per CDR3 protein. This table has some 560,000 distinct CDR3 sequences, 9.6% appearing once. These same records also appear under a second study, on yellow fever vaccine responses in identical twins.

Sequences were obtained from PBMCs. These receptors were taken from a woman younger than 35 in good health. The CDR3 runs from the conserved cysteine through the conserved F or W. The D gene is left open where the match is weak. A row's size may be missing; if present it is once, few, many or a size class.

>TRBJ2-5|NA|NA|TRBV21-1
CASSKVIAGVSETQYF
TGTGCCAGCAGCAAAGTAATAGCGGGAGTTTCAGAGACCCAGTACTTC
>TRBJ2-2|NA|NA|TRBV5-1
CASSLRQGRATGELFF
TGCGCCAGCAGCTTGAGGCAGGGAAGAGCGACCGGGGAGCTGTTTTTT
>TRBJ2-7|few|TRBD1|TRBV14
CASSRRRTGVEEYYEQYF
TGTGCCAGCAGCCGTCGTCGGACAGGGGTAGAGGAGTACTACGAGCAGTACTTC
>TRBJ2-2|NA|NA|TRBV9
CVLCLTNTNTGELFF
TGTGTCCTCTGCCTCACGAATACGAACACCGGGGAGCTGTTTTTT
>TRBJ1-1|NA|TRBD1|TRBV10-3
CAISPTSGTGIAFF
TGTGCCATCAGCCCCACATCCGGGACAGGGATCGCTTTCTTT
>TRBJ1-1|NA|NA|TRBV7-3
CASSRGFGTEAFF
TGTGCCAGCTCACGAGGTTTCGGCACTGAAGCTTTCTTT
>TRBJ1-1|many|TRBD1|TRBV5-1
CASSGGTGENTEAFF
TGCGCCAGCAGCGGAGGGACAGGGGAGAACACTGAAGCTTTCTTT
>TRBJ2-4|NA|NA|TRBV20-1
CSAGTINIQYF
TGCAGTGCCGGGACAATAAACATTCAGTACTTC
>TRBJ2-1|NA|NA|TRBV5-5
CASSYSLLSYNEQFF
TGTGCCAGTTCGTATAGTTTGCTATCCTACAATGAGCAGTTCTTC
>TRBJ2-3|many|TRBD2|TRBV7-2
CASSLTGGEDTQYF
TGTGCCAGCAGCTTAACGGGGGGGGAAGATACGCAGTATTTT
>TRBJ2-7|few|NA|TRBV10-3
CAIKGVEAYEQYF
TGTGCCATCAAGGGGGTTGAGGCCTACGAGCAGTACTTC
>TRBJ2-1|NA|TRBD1|TRBV20-1
CSARRPLRQGFDEQFF
TGCAGTGCTAGGCGGCCGCTGCGACAGGGGTTCGATGAGCAGTTCTTC
>TRBJ2-2|many|NA|TRBV6-2/TRBV6-3
CASSYRPVGGPITGELFF
TGTGCCAGCAGTTACCGCCCTGTTGGAGGACCAATCACCGGGGAGCTGTTTTTT
>TRBJ2-7|NA|TRBD1|TRBV6-2/TRBV6-3
CASRPPGQGVSNEQYF
TGTGCCAGCAGACCCCCGGGACAGGGGGTTTCGAACGAGCAGTACTTC
>TRBJ2-5|many|NA|TRBV7-9
CASISSLLRQGGETQYF
TGTGCCAGCATCTCCTCCCTCCTTAGGCAGGGCGGAGAGACCCAGTACTTC
>TRBJ2-3|few|TRBD1|TRBV7-9
CASSLGDSSTDTQYF
TGTGCCAGCAGCTTAGGGGACAGCAGCACAGATACGCAGTATTTT
>TRBJ2-1|few|NA|TRBV7-2
CASSLAGRGLAQYNEQFF
TGTGCCAGCAGCTTAGCGGGGAGAGGGTTGGCCCAGTACAATGAGCAGTTCTTC
>TRBJ2-1|few|TRBD2|TRBV20-1
CSANSGRARNEQFF
TGCAGTGCCAATAGCGGGAGGGCCCGAAATGAGCAGTTCTTC
>TRBJ2-3|few|NA|TRBV12-5
CASGLGVTVNTQYF
TGTGCTAGTGGTTTGGGCGTTACGGTAAATACGCAGTATTTT
>TRBJ2-1|NA|TRBD2|TRBV5-1
CAGRAGGLNNEQFF
TGCGCCGGTAGAGCGGGAGGGTTGAACAATGAGCAGTTCTTC
>TRBJ2-7|NA|TRBD2|TRBV11-2
CASSFVSLAGLPYEQYF
TGTGCCAGCAGCTTCGTAAGCTTAGCGGGACTTCCCTACGAGCAGTACTTC
>TRBJ2-7|NA|NA|TRBV7-2
CASSFRDKYNEQYF
TGTGCCAGCAGCTTCCGGGACAAGTATAACGAGCAGTACTTC
>TRBJ2-7|few|NA|TRBV5-4
CASSWRTGSSYEQYF
TGTGCCAGCAGCTGGCGGACGGGGAGCTCCTACGAGCAGTACTTC
>TRBJ2-7|NA|TRBD1|TRBV27
CASSPYRGPYEQYF
TGTGCCAGCAGTCCGTACAGGGGCCCCTACGAGCAGTACTTC
>TRBJ2-7|NA|NA|TRBV9
CASSVASNSFYEQYF
TGTGCCAGCAGCGTAGCAAGCAACAGCTTCTACGAGCAGTACTTC
>TRBJ2-1|many|TRBD1|TRBV3-1
CASSRQGEQFF
TGTGCCAGCAGCCGACAGGGTGAGCAGTTCTTC
>TRBJ2-5|few|TRBD1|TRBV27
CASSTQGAGETQYF
TGTGCCAGCAGTACCCAGGGGGCGGGAGAGACCCAGTACTTC
>TRBJ2-7|many|TRBD2|TRBV6-5
CASSYGLAIDYEQYF
TGTGCCAGCAGTTACGGACTAGCGATTGACTACGAGCAGTACTTC
>TRBJ1-1|many|NA|TRBV6-2/TRBV6-3
CASSTRGPEAFF
TGTGCCAGCAGTACCCGGGGCCCCGAAGCTTTCTTT
>TRBJ2-1|many|NA|TRBV20-1
CSARQTSSYNEQFF
TGCAGTGCTAGGCAGACGAGCTCCTACAATGAGCAGTTCTTC
>TRBJ2-3|many|NA|TRBV5-5
CASSLVTTSTDTQYF
TGTGCCAGCAGCCTGGTTACTACCTCCACAGATACGCAGTATTTT
>TRBJ2-3|many|TRBD2|TRBV29-1
CSVRAGGTDTQYF
TGCAGCGTTAGGGCGGGAGGCACAGATACGCAGTATTTT
>TRBJ2-1|many|TRBD2|TRBV20-1
CSARDVAGGGYNEQFF
TGCAGTGCTAGAGATGTAGCGGGAGGGGGGTACAATGAGCAGTTCTTC
>TRBJ2-5|NA|TRBD1|TRBV20-1
CSVPPRDSRQETQYF
TGCAGTGTTCCACCCCGGGACAGTCGCCAAGAGACCCAGTACTTC
>TRBJ2-3|many|TRBD2|TRBV5-1
CASSLDLAGGGDTQYF
TGCGCCAGCAGCTTGGATTTAGCGGGAGGGGGAGATACGCAGTATTTT
>TRBJ2-5|many|TRBD1|TRBV20-1
CSAIGTGGETQYF
TGCAGTGCAATCGGGACAGGGGGGGAGACCCAGTACTTC
>TRBJ2-7|few|TRBD2|TRBV6-2/TRBV6-3
CASSESLAQAYEQYF
TGTGCCAGCAGTGAATCACTAGCGCAAGCCTACGAGCAGTACTTC
>TRBJ1-2|many|NA|TRBV16
CASSQFGRGDGYTF
TGTGCCAGCAGCCAATTTGGAAGGGGGGATGGCTACACCTTC
>TRBJ2-1|many|NA|TRBV10-3
CAISDQAESSYNEQFF
TGTGCCATCAGCGATCAAGCGGAAAGCTCCTACAATGAGCAGTTCTTC
>TRBJ2-3|many|TRBD1|TRBV29-1
CSVVMQGATAQYF
TGCAGCGTTGTCATGCAGGGGGCGACGGCGCAGTATTTT
>TRBJ2-2|NA|NA|TRBV7-3
CASSLMGDPNTGELFF
TGTGCCAGCAGCTTAATGGGGGATCCGAACACCGGGGAGCTGTTTTTT
>TRBJ2-7|few|NA|TRBV29-1
CSVEDPAGESYEQYF
TGCAGCGTTGAAGATCCTGCAGGGGAGTCCTACGAGCAGTACTTC
>TRBJ2-7|many|NA|TRBV7-9
CASSLDGRPHEQYF
TGTGCCAGCAGCTTAGACGGGAGACCTCACGAGCAGTACTTC
>TRBJ1-2|few|TRBD1|TRBV5-5
CASSSTGVYGYTF
TGTGCCAGCAGCTCGACAGGGGTCTATGGCTACACCTTC
>TRBJ1-6|few|TRBD1|TRBV5-5
CASSLGPGGGSPLHF
TGTGCCAGCAGCTTGGGGCCAGGGGGAGGCTCACCCCTCCACTTT
>TRBJ1-2|few|NA|TRBV24-1
CATSDRNYGYTF
TGTGCCACCAGTGATAGGAACTATGGCTACACCTTC
>TRBJ2-2|NA|TRBD2|TRBV19
CASNPAGDSTGELFF
TGTGCCAGTAACCCGGCGGGAGATAGCACCGGGGAGCTGTTTTTT
>TRBJ2-7|few|TRBD2|TRBV24-1
CATSPLAGHEQYF
TGTGCCACCAGCCCACTAGCGGGACACGAGCAGTACTTC
>TRBJ2-7|many|NA|TRBV11-2
CASSLATGRAWGYEQYF
TGTGCCAGCAGCTTAGCTACGGGCAGGGCGTGGGGGTACGAGCAGTACTTC
>TRBJ2-3|NA|NA|TRBV4-3
CASSQGTAVFRTDTQYF
TGCGCCAGCAGCCAAGGGACGGCAGTTTTCCGCACAGATACGCAGTATTTT
>TRBJ2-1|many|TRBD1|TRBV20-1
CSARGGDRGRDEQFF
TGCAGTGCTAGAGGGGGGGACAGGGGAAGGGATGAGCAGTTCTTC
>TRBJ1-5|many|NA|TRBV3-1
CASSQGKGQIKTAQHF
TGTGCCAGCAGCCAGGGAAAAGGACAGATCAAAACGGCCCAGCATTTT
>TRBJ2-4|NA|TRBD1|TRBV29-1
CSALTGELGKNIQYF
TGCAGCGCCCTAACAGGGGAATTGGGCAAAAACATTCAGTACTTC
>TRBJ2-7|few|NA|TRBV12-3/TRBV12-4
CASSSRVTPDYEQYF
TGTGCCAGCAGTTCTAGGGTCACACCCGACTACGAGCAGTACTTC